This T cell receptor beta chain was captured in a study of blood T cells in healthy people across ages (dated by TCRdb to 2014 to 2015). Concerning the study at large: In model experiments, roughly one uniquely barcoded TCR beta cDNA molecule per two T cells was captured by template switching. The study measured age-related changes in TCR beta repertoire diversity using deep sequencing normalized with unique cDNA molecular identifiers. The donors were divided into four age groups: young (average approximately 16 years), middle-aged (under 40), aged (about 60) and long-lived (roughly 86). To avoid experimental bias, donors of different ages were spread randomly across the sequencing lanes. The study analyzed two additional independent replicas of 1 million unique cDNA reads from the same blood draw for two donors, one aged 18 to 30 and one aged 80 or older. Broad study findings and their caveats: Compared with the aged group, the long-lived group had more naive CD4+ T cells, fewer expanded clones and increased TCR diversity, a pattern suggesting age selection. There was a strong correlation between observed TCR beta diversity and the percentage of naive T cells measured by flow cytometry. Because donor CMV infection status was unknown, age-related changes in expanded clonotypes were potentially confounded. Estimates of total diversity based on one million sequenced T cells were considered lower bounds and underestimates. Observed TCR beta diversity per million T cells fell roughly linearly with age, and a significant reduction was already apparent by age roughly 40. Conclusive comparison of naive and antigen-experienced compartments was prevented by the profiling of bulk unsorted PBMCs.

The method behind the library was 5' RACE. These reads were obtained on an Illumina HiSeq 2500. The second PCR ran for roughly 7 to 12 cycles and used a J-beta primer mix along with a sample-barcoded 5' primer. A template-switch 5' adaptor carrying 12 random nucleotides introduced a unique molecular identifier onto each TCR beta cDNA molecule. At least 3 million CDR3-containing paired-end reads were obtained from each sample. First-strand cDNA synthesis was performed from all RNA using the Mint cDNA synthesis kit, with priming by a TRBC-specific oligonucleotide. All cDNA was treated with uracil-DNA glycosylase and then went through a first 18-cycle PCR with the universal primers M1SS and BC2_uni_R. Per the authors' processing: For normalization, 1 million high-quality reads were randomly selected from each sample, with every read carrying a distinct molecular identifier. Instead of being binned into consensus sequences, reads with shared molecular identifiers were discarded. MiTCR, run with a Q25 quality threshold and the strictest error-elimination algorithm, handled CDR3 identification, clonotype clustering and error correction. Lower-bound total TCR beta diversity was estimated with a nonparametric unseen species model using Euler transformation. TCRdb reworked the public reads: Q25 trimming with fastp, MiXCR clone assembly, productive beta chains retained. Merged by CDR3 protein, the rows form single entries marked with the most common genes and DNA. TCRdb, not the original authors, processed these V and J calls. In this sample the table shows fewer than 950,000 distinct CDR3 sequences, about 48% of which occur a single time. The top ten clones comprise around 41% of the sample.

The donors were under 40 Caucasian individuals from Russia, aged roughly 6 to 100 years, who were systemically healthy. Roughly 11 milliliters of peripheral blood were drawn from each donor into EDTA-treated Vacutainer tubes. Ficoll-Paque density-gradient centrifugation was used to isolate PBMCs, with at least 6 million obtained per sample. Total RNA, at least 6 micrograms per sample, was extracted from PBMCs with Trizol reagent. For every donor, flow cytometry on a PBMC aliquot measured the percentage of naive CD45RAhigh/CD27high T cells. Measured from the cysteine to the phenylalanine, the CDR3 is 15 residues long. Left in the record is the CDR3 DNA by itself, 45 bases read in frame from the first base. Per the germline V gene, LGHNA is the CDR1 and YNFKEQ is the CDR2. Clipping removes 1 base from V and 4 bases from J, with 7 as the unmatched junction base count. To note about this clonotype: Its antigen specificity is not known. Base qualities were left out, and no much larger clone turns up one base away.

The chain couples TRBV4-2 to TRBJ2-7, and TRBD1 aligns with 7 junction nucleotides. Source material: blood. The receptor comes from an elderly man in good health. The DNA sequence is as follows: TGTGCCAGCAGCCAAGTAGAGGGGGCGAGGTACGAGCAGTACTTC. Translated, this gives CASSQVEGARYEQYF.